These 20 T cell receptor beta chains were all obtained from the same sample, sequenced in a study of blood T cell repertoires in COVID-19. The protocol was immunoSEQ multiplex PCR, while the TCRdb copy is restricted to in-frame clones and leaves out a portion. This table has more than 250,000 clones, under 90% appearing once. Sequenced material: PBMCs or T cells enriched from blood (not recorded which). The receptors were gathered from a woman under 30 who had recovered from COVID-19.

This clone was recorded only once. The chain recombines TRBV10-3 with TRBJ2-3; 8 bases line up with TRBD2. The length of the CDR3 is 13 residues. Germline CDR1 ENHRY, CDR2 SYGVKD. V lost 8 bases, J lost 6 bases, and 7 bases stayed unmatched. The CDR3 DNA sequence: TGTGCCATCCGGGGGGGAGGACACGATACGCAGTATTTT. It yields the protein CAIRGGGHDTQYF.

This clone was detected only once. The chain is built from TRBV28 and TRBJ2-3, with TRBD2 identical over 8 bases. Germline V gives CDR1 MDHEN, CDR2 SYDVKM. The CDR3 is made up of 15 amino acids. After removal of 8 bases from V and 5 bases from J, the junction contained 12 bases not matched to a gene. The chain's CDR3 is CASCSGLVGRDTQYF. Written as DNA, the CDR3 is TGTGCCAGCTGCTCGGGACTAGTGGGGAGAGATACGCAGTATTTT.

J is TRBJ1-2 and V is TRBV5-4, with TRBD1 matching over 8 bases. With 2 bases clipped from V and 8 bases from J, the junction kept 8 bases outside the gene matches. The CDR3 is 14 residues long. Germline V lookup: CDR1 SGHNT, CDR2 YYREEE (reference sequence). CDR3 in DNA: TGTGCCAGCAGCTTAGTGCAGGGGGCAGAAGGCTACACCTTC. Its translation: CASSLVQGAEGYTF.

In its sample, this clone was seen a few times. The chain has TRBV13 and TRBJ1-1; D is uncertain. Germline V gene lookup returns CDR1 PRHDT and CDR2 FYEKMQ (reference sequence). V lost 2 bases, J lost 2 bases, and 12 bases lay in between. There are 15 residues in the CDR3. CDR3 sequence reads: CASSLRVFLNTEAFF. The CDR3 DNA sequence: TGTGCCAGCAGCTTACGGGTTTTCCTCAACACTGAAGCTTTCTTT. The full variable domain, rest sourced from reference TRBV13 and TRBJ1-1, is AAGVIQSPRHLIKEKRETATLKCYPIPRHDTVYWYQQGPGQDPQFLISFYEKMQSDKGSIPDRFSAQQFSDYHSELNMSSLELGDSALYFCASSLRVFLNTEAFFGQGTRLTVV.

This chain uses TRBV5-5 with TRBJ1-5; D gene unclear. CDR1 is SGHKS, CDR2 YYEKEE, per germline (reference sequence). The CDR3 totals 15 residues. The V end lost 0 bases, the J end lost 5 bases, and 12 bases lay between the germline ends. The CDR3 region is CASSLAKLADQPQHF. The CDR3 DNA sequence: TGTGCCAGCAGCTTGGCCAAGCTCGCGGATCAGCCCCAGCATTTT.

V usage is TRBV27 and J usage is TRBJ1-5; D call uncertain. V lost 2 bases to trimming and J lost 7 bases, with 12 bases between them. The CDR3 has 14 amino acids. Per the germline V gene, CDR1 is MNHEY and CDR2 is SMNVEV (reference sequence). CDR3 amino acids: CASSLRQPGQPQHF. CDR3 in DNA: TGTGCCAGCAGTTTAAGGCAACCAGGCCAGCCCCAGCATTTT.

This chain links TRBV2 with TRBJ1-2; tentative D call: TRBD1 (5 bases). CDR1 is SNHLY, CDR2 FYNNEI, per germline. This CDR3 has 12 residues. Deletions cut 7 bases from V and 2 bases from J, with 8 bases between. The CDR3, as DNA: TGTGCCAGCATTAGGACAAACTATGGCTACACCTTC. This sequence encodes CASIRTNYGYTF.

This chain links TRBV5-1 with TRBJ2-1; 10 bases are a match to TRBD2. V dropped 0 bases and J dropped 2; count of bases not matched to a gene: 8. Germline CDR1 SGHRS, CDR2 YFSETQ. The CDR3 has 18 residues. CDR3 protein: CASSLGAGGPRTYNEQFF. As DNA, the CDR3 is TGCGCCAGCAGCTTGGGAGCGGGAGGGCCTAGAACCTACAATGAGCAGTTCTTC.

The chain carries TRBV10-3 and TRBJ1-2; possibly TRBD1 for D (5 bases). The CDR3 is made up of 14 amino acids. CDR1 ENHRY and CDR2 SYGVKD come from the germline V gene. V gave up 4 bases and J gave up 3 bases, with 12 bases separating them. For the CDR3, the DNA is TGTGCCATCAGTGGGTTGGGGCCTGACTATGGCTACACCTTC. Its translation is CAISGLGPDYGYTF.

The chain joins TRBV7-9 to TRBJ2-7; the D is unclear. The CDR3 spans 11 residues. Germline V gene lookup returns CDR1 SEHNR and CDR2 FQNEAQ (reference sequence). Trimming stripped 5 bases from V and 3 bases from J, with 5 bases between. The CDR3 nucleotides read TGTGCCAGCAGCCGAGACTACGAGCAGTACTTC. It translates to CASSRDYEQYF.

The rearrangement links TRBV4-1 to TRBJ2-7, with 8 bases matching TRBD2. The CDR3 contains 13 residues. J lost 6 bases, V lost 4 bases, and 5 bases had no gene match. Germline lookup yields CDR1 MGHRA and CDR2 YSYEKL. The CDR3 loop is CASSRPGGLEQYF. The CDR3 DNA reads as TGCGCCAGCAGCCGTCCGGGGGGGCTCGAGCAGTACTTC.

This clone was recorded once. The gene calls are TRBV6-1 and TRBJ2-7; 8 positions agree with TRBD1. V dropped 2 bases and J dropped 2; count of bases not matched to a gene: 14. The CDR3 is made up of 18 amino acids. The V gene's germline CDR1 is MNHNS and CDR2 SASEGT. The CDR3 region has the DNA TGTGCCAGCAGTGAAACCCCAGCCGGACAGGGACGAGCCTACGAGCAGTACTTC. Protein product: CASSETPAGQGRAYEQYF.

The rearrangement links TRBV28 to TRBJ2-7, with D uncertain. Per germline, CDR1 MDHEN and CDR2 SYDVKM. Trimming pared 6 bases from V and 2 bases from J, leaving 5 bases between. This CDR3 is 11 amino acids long. CDR3 sequence (DNA): TGTGCCAGCAGGTCGGCCTACGAGCAGTACTTC. Its translation: CASRSAYEQYF.

Notes on this clone: The junction and the germline gene differ at one end; a read error may be behind it. The chain has TRBV30 and TRBJ2-5; D may be TRBD1 (6 bases). The CDR3 covers 12 residues. CDR1 and CDR2 (germline): GTSNPN, SVGIG (reference sequence). The CDR3 reads CAWHRDTEAQYF. CDR3 bases: TGTGCCTGGCACCGGGACACAGAGGCCCAGTACTTC.

This chain uses TRBV27 with TRBJ1-6, with TRBD1 as a possible D gene (6 bases). Germline CDR1 reads MNHEY; CDR2 reads SMNVEV (reference sequence). The CDR3 consists of 12 residues. Trimming took off 7 bases at V and 10 bases at J, with 11 bases between the two ends. Here the CDR3 reads CASTTGRSPLHF. For the CDR3, the DNA is TGTGCCAGCACGACAGGTCGCTCACCCCTCCACTTT.

On this clone itself: This may arise from a read error, as a much more abundant clone is one base away. J is TRBJ2-3 and V is TRBV7-9; D remains ambiguous. V gave up 5 bases and J gave up 0 bases, with 3 bases separating them. The CDR3 runs 12 residues. Germline loops: CDR1 SEHNR, CDR2 FQNEAQ (reference sequence). The DNA of the CDR3 is TGTGCCAGCAGCCTAAGCACAGATACGCAGTATTTT. Translating gives CASSLSTDTQYF.

The chain has TRBV6-5 and TRBJ2-7; possibly TRBD1 for D (5 bases). The CDR3 is 15 residues long. V lost 5 bases and J lost 7, with 21 bases in between. Looked up from germline, CDR1 is MNHEY and CDR2 is SVGAGI. DNA for the CDR3: TGTGCCAGCAGTACCCAGACAGATGGAACCTGGGAGCAGTACTTC. Residues: CASSTQTDGTWEQYF.

This clone was counted a single time. The chain recombines TRBV3-1 (or the pseudogene TRBV3-2) with TRBJ2-1; 15 bases agree with TRBD2. The CDR3 loop spans 16 amino acids. Germline loops: CDR1 LGHDT, CDR2 YNNKEL (reference sequence). With 2 bases clipped from V and 8 bases from J, the junction kept 4 bases outside the gene matches. The CDR3 DNA is TGTGCCAGCAGCCAAAGGACTAGCGGGAGGGCAGATGAGCAGTTCTTC. Translation: CASSQRTSGRADEQFF.

The rearrangement joins TRBV7-5 to TRBJ2-3; TRBD2, the table's D call, was not compared with the DNA. TRBV7-5 is labeled a pseudogene. There are 18 residues in the CDR3. CDR3 protein: CVRSSSGLAGTSTDTQYF. The CDR3 DNA reads as TGTGTCAGAAGCTCATCGGGACTAGCGGGAACTAGCACAGATACGCAGTATTTT.

The rearrangement links TRBV9 to TRBJ1-4; D gene unclear. CDR1 is SGDLS, CDR2 YYNGEE, per germline. The CDR3 consists of 13 residues. V lost 5 bases and J lost 8, with 13 bases in between. In DNA form, the CDR3 reads TGTGCCAGCAGTGGAATAACGGGGGAAAAACTGTTTTTT. Translating it yields CASSGITGEKLFF.